This entry features one T cell receptor beta chain sequence. The J segment lost 6 bases and the V segment lost 4 bases, leaving 6 bases of the junction unmatched. Looked up from germline, CDR1 is SGHRS and CDR2 is YFSETQ. This CDR3 has 15 residues. Peripheral blood and lesional scalp punch biopsies came from alopecia areata patients. This sample is drawn from a study of CD8+ T cells in alopecia areata. Study context: Patients in the treated group were given tofacitinib by mouth, 5 to 10 mg twice a day.

Extracted from the samples, RNA was reverse transcribed into cDNA to serve as the sequencing template. The assay was immunoSEQ multiplex PCR, and TCRdb's table has in-frame clones only and misses some. Among 45,000 to 60,000 clones listed, over 95% were seen once. The sample consisted of CD8+ T cells sorted from blood, taken at week 0. V is TRBV5-1 and J is TRBJ2-2; TRBD1 aligns across 10 bases. The clonotype comes from a human donor with alopecia areata. Here the CDR3 DNA reads TGCGCCAGCAGCCATGGACAGGGGGAGGCCGGGGAGCTGTTTTTT. Protein: CASSHGQGEAGELFF.